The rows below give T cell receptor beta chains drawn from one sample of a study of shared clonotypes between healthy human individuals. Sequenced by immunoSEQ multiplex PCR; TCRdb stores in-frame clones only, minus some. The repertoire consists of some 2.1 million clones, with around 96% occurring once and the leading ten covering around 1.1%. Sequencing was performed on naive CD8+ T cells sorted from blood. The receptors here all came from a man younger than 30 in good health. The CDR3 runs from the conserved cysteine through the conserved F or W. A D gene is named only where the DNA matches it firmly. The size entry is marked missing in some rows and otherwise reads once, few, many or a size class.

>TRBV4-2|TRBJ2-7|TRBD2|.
TGTGCCAGCAGCCAAGTAGCGGGGGCTGACGAGCAGTACTTC
CASSQVAGADEQYF
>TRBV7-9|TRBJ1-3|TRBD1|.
TGTGCCAGCAGCTTAGTTGGACAGGGTCTTTCTGGAAACACCATATATTTT
CASSLVGQGLSGNTIYF
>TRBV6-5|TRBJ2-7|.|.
TGTGCCAGCAGTTCAGCAGGGGCCGAGCAGTACTTC
CASSSAGAEQYF
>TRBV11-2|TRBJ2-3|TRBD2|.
TGTGCCAGCAGCCTACAGCCGGGACTAATTTCTTCAGATACGCAGTATTTT
CASSLQPGLISSDTQYF
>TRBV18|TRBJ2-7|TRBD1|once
TGTGCCAGCTCCCCCGGGACAGCCTTTGACGAGCAGTACTTC
CASSPGTAFDEQYF
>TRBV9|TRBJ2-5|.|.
TGTGCCAGCAGCTACGGGACATCGGCTCCAGGAGAGACCCAGTACTTC
CASSYGTSAPGETQYF
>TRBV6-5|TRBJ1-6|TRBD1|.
TGTGCCAGCAGTTACGGGACAGGGTATAATTCACCCCTCCACTTT
CASSYGTGYNSPLHF
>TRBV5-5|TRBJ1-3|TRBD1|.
TGTGCCAGCAGCTTGGGAGGGGGCGCTGGAAACACCATATATTTT
CASSLGGGAGNTIYF
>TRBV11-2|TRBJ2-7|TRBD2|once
TGTGCCAGCAGCTCAGCCTTATCAACTAGCGGGCCGTCCTACGAGCAGTACTTC
CASSSALSTSGPSYEQYF
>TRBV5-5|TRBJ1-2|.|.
TGTGCCAGCAGCTTTCTTAGGATCCTGTATGGCTACACCTTC
CASSFLRILYGYTF
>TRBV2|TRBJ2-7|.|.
TGTGCCAGAGAGGACGGAATTGTGAGGGGCGAGCAGTACTTC
CAREDGIVRGEQYF
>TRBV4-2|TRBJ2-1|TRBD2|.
TGTGCCAGCAGCTACACTAGCGGGGGGGCCGAGCAGTTCTTC
CASSYTSGGAEQFF
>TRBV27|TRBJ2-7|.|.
TGTGCCAGCAGTCAAAGGAACGAGCAGTACTTC
CASSQRNEQYF
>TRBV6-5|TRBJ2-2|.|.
TGTGCCAGCAGTTACTCTGGCTCCGGCGGGGAGCTGTTTTTT
CASSYSGSGGELFF
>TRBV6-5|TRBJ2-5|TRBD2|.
TGTGCCAGCAGTTACTCGGGACTAGTGTCCCAAGAGACCCAGTACTTC
CASSYSGLVSQETQYF
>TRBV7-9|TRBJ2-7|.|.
TGTGCCAGCAGCCTCCCGCAGGGGGGTGGGTACGAGCAGTACTTC
CASSLPQGGGYEQYF
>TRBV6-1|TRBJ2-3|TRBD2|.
TGTGCCAGCACCGACGGGACTAGCTTTAAAGATACGCAGTATTTT
CASTDGTSFKDTQYF
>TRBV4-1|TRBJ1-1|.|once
TGCGCCAGCAGCCAAGAAGGGATCTCCACTGAAGCTTTCTTT
CASSQEGISTEAFF
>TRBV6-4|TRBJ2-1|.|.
TGTGCCAGCAGTGACCTGACAGACACCTACAATGAGCAGTTCTTC
CASSDLTDTYNEQFF
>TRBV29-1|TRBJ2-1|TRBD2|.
TGCAGCGTTGCCGGTGGACTAGCGGCTACCTACAATGAGCAGTTCTTC
CSVAGGLAATYNEQFF
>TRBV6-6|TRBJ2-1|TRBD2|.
TGTGCCAGCAGCTCTGGACTAGCCCACAATGAGCAGTTCTTC
CASSSGLAHNEQFF
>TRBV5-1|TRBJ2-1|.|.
TGCGCCAGCAGCTTGGAAGGGGGGTTTTTCGATGAGCAGTTCTTC
CASSLEGGFFDEQFF
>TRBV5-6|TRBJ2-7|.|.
TGTGCCAGCAGCTTGGAGGATGGCAGGGTATACGAGCAGTACTTC
CASSLEDGRVYEQYF
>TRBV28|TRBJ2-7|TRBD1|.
TGTGCCAGCACCCCCCAGGGGGCCTACGAGCAGTACTTC
CASTPQGAYEQYF
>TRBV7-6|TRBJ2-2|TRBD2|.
TGTGCCAGCAGCCGATTTATAGCGGGACACTTTAACACCGGGGAGCTGTTTTTT
CASSRFIAGHFNTGELFF
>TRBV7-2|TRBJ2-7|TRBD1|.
TGTGCCAGCAGCTTAGGCCTCGGGACAGCTTTCGAGCAGTACTTC
CASSLGLGTAFEQYF
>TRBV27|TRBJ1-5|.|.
TGTGCCAGCAGTTTGCGGGGTAGCAATCAGCCCCAGCATTTT
CASSLRGSNQPQHF
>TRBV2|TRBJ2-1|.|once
TGTGCCAGCAGTGAAGGAATGAGGTATGAGCAGTTCTTC
CASSEGMRYEQFF
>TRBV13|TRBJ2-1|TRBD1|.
TGTGCCAGCAGCTTAGTTGGGACAGGGAATAATGAGCAGTTCTTC
CASSLVGTGNNEQFF
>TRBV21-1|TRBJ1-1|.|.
TGTGCCAGCAGCAAGGTTGGTAAGGGGTGGGGGACTGAAGCTTTCTTT
CASSKVGKGWGTEAFF
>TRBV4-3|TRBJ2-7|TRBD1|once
TGCGCCAGCAGCCAAGACCGGGACAGGTCCTACGAGCAGTACTTC
CASSQDRDRSYEQYF
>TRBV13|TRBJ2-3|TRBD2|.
TGTGCCAGCAGCTTATTAGCGGGAGAAACAGATACGCAGTATTTT
CASSLLAGETDTQYF
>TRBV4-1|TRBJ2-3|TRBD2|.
TGCGCCAGCAGCCTGGGACTAGCGGGAGGGGAGGATACGCAGTATTTT
CASSLGLAGGEDTQYF
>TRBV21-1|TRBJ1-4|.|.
TGTGCCAGCAGGGTAAGGGACAGGGGGCCCCGGTTTGCATATGAAAAACTGTTTTTT
CASRVRDRGPRFAYEKLFF
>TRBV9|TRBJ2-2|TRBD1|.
TGTGCCAGCACCAGGCCTTCGGGACAGGGCAACACCGGGGAGCTGTTTTTT
CASTRPSGQGNTGELFF
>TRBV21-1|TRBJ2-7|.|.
TGTGCCAGCAGCACCCGGGACTCCTCGGGTGGCGAGCAGTACTTC
CASSTRDSSGGEQYF
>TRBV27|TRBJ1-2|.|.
TGTGCCAGCAGTCTACAGGCCAACTATGGCTACACCTTC
CASSLQANYGYTF
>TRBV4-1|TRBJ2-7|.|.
TGCGCCAGCAGCCAAAAGGCAGGGCACAACATCTACGAGCAGTACTTC
CASSQKAGHNIYEQYF
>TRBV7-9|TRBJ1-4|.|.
TGTGCCAGCAGCTTATTGCCGGGGGTTGAAGAAAAACTGTTTTTT
CASSLLPGVEEKLFF
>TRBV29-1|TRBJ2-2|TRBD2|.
TGCAGCGTCGACCCTAGGGGTAGCGGGGGGTCCAACACCGGGGAGCTGTTTTTT
CSVDPRGSGGSNTGELFF
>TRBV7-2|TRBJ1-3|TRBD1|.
TGTGCCAGCAGCTCCGGACAGGCCTCTGGAAACACCATATATTTT
CASSSGQASGNTIYF
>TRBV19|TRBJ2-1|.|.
TGTGCCAGTAGTATCCGGGACGCCCCCTACAATGAGCAGTTCTTC
CASSIRDAPYNEQFF
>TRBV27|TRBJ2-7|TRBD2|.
TGTGCCAGCAGTTTATCGCGGGGGGCGAACGAGCAGTACTTC
CASSLSRGANEQYF
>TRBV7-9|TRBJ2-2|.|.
TGTGCCAGCAGCTTTTGGGCGAACACCGGGGAGCTGTTTTTT
CASSFWANTGELFF
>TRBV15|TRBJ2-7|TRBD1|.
TGTGCCACCAGCAGAGATCTGGGGACAGGGTACGAGCAGTACTTC
CATSRDLGTGYEQYF
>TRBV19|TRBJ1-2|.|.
TGTGCCAGTAGTATAGTCCCACAGGACCTTGGCTACACCTTC
CASSIVPQDLGYTF
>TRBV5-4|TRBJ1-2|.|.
TGTGCCAGCAGCTGGGGCGATGGCTACACCTTC
CASSWGDGYTF
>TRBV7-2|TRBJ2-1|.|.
TGTGCCAGCAGCTTATGGTCTTATGAGCAGTTCTTC
CASSLWSYEQFF
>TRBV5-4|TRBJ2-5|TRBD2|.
TGTGCCAGCAGCCCGGGACTAGCGGGAGCTCGAGAGACCCAGTACTTC
CASSPGLAGARETQYF
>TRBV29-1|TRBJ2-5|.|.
TGCAGCGTTGAGCCCGGGGCCCAGTACTTC
CSVEPGAQYF
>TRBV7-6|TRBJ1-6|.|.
TGTGCCAGCAGCTTAAGGGGGGATTCACCCCTCCACTTT
CASSLRGDSPLHF
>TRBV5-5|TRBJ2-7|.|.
TGTGCCAGCAGCTCATTGTACGAGCAGTACTTC
CASSSLYEQYF
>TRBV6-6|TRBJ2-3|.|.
TGTGCCAGCAGTTCTTCAGATACGCAGTATTTT
CASSSSDTQYF
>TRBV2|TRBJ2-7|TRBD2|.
TGTGCCGGGGGGGAGACTAGCGGTTACGAGCAGTACTTC
CAGGETSGYEQYF
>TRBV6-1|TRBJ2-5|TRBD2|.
TGTGCCAGCCCCTCCAGGGAGGGACAGACCCAGTACTTC
CASPSREGQTQYF
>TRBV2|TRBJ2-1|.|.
TGTGCCAGCAGCGCGGGACAGCTTCCCAATGAGCAGTTCTTC
CASSAGQLPNEQFF
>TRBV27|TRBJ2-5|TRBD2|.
TGTGCCAGCTGGGGACTAGCGGGAGGCGGGTACCAAGAGACCCAGTACTTC
CASWGLAGGGYQETQYF
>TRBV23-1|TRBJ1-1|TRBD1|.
TGCGCCAGCAGTCAATCGGTTCAGGGGGCTGATCGTGAAGCTTTCTTT
CASSQSVQGADREAFF
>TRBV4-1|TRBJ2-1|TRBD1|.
TGCGCCAGCAGCCAGGATCCCGGGACAGGGGTCTACAATGAGCAGTTCTTC
CASSQDPGTGVYNEQFF